This TCR beta chain stems from a study of CD8+ T cells in alopecia areata. As to treatment: oral pan-JAK inhibitor, 5-10 mg twice daily. There are 14 residues in the CDR3. Germline loops: CDR1 MGHDK, CDR2 SYGVNS. V lost 4 bases and J 0 bases, leaving 9 bases between the germline ends. Investigators isolated RNA and reverse transcribed it into cDNA to act as the sequencing template. Profiled with immunoSEQ multiplex PCR; TCRdb holds only in-frame clones, not every one. This sample yields some 200,000 clones, of which around 50% are seen a single time; roughly 12% belongs to the top ten. The TCR was taken from a human donor with alopecia areata. This rearrangement joins TRBV25-1 to TRBJ1-1, with D hard to call. Sample: CD8+ T cells sorted from blood, taken at week 24, from a patient treated with tofacitinib. The CDR3 DNA follows: TGTGCCAGCAGTGGGCAGCTCGTGAACACTGAAGCTTTCTTT. This codes for CASSGQLVNTEAFF.